The clone carrying this T cell receptor (beta chain) was counted a few times. No antigen is known for it. TCRdb ran MiXCR on the 5' RACE reads and lists one entry per CDR3 protein. The data show around 70,000 distinct CDR3 sequences, with 10% to 15% seen just once and about 1.7% held by the top ten. This sample is part of a study of early T cells in non-severe SARS-CoV-2 infection. Study at large: Sequencing used unsorted whole-blood bulk RNA, so chains lack pairing. Study-wide results and limits: Anti-spike CD8 specificities were favored by VDJdb matching, whose results missed private and CD4 specificities.

The sequence was collected from an adult who was a healthcare worker with PCR-confirmed SARS-CoV-2 infection or an uninfected control (not recorded which). The source material was whole blood.

As DNA, the CDR3 is TGTGCCAGCAACACGTGGTCCGCCGGCGCCGGAAACACCATATATTTT. It translates to CASNTWSAGAGNTIYF. The chain joins TRBV5-6 to TRBJ1-3; D is undetermined. CDR1 and CDR2 (germline): SGHDT, YYEEEE. The CDR3 sequence is 16 residues long. Trimming pared 6 bases from V and 4 bases from J, leaving 20 bases between.